The clone carrying this TCR beta chain came up many times. Its antigen remains unidentified. The ends were cut back, 3 bases at V and 2 bases at J, with 13 bases in the middle. Germline CDR1 is WSHSY and CDR2 is SAAADI. The CDR3 runs 15 residues. This specimen belongs to a study of human T cells and chemical hapten exposure. For the study at large: Throughout the approximately 25-week study, diphenylcyclopropenone was applied weekly to the patients' scalps.

Documented time point: patch test 2, 6 weeks after DPC sensitization. Treatment of the sample: therapeutic diphenylcyclopropenone sensitization with weekly scalp DPC. Whole blood that had not been fractionated was the source of extracted total RNA. Findings and limits, study-wide: In the PT1 data, expanded TCR counts showed a positive correlation with patch test score.

Library preparation tagged each individual cDNA molecule with a unique molecular identifier. Each CDR3 protein gets one entry after TCRdb re-called the RACE reads with MiXCR. The sample lists tens of thousands of distinct CDR3 sequences; roughly a tenth were seen once. Sequencing used whole blood, obtained in connection with sensitization to the hapten diphenylcyclopropenone (DPC). The receptor's source is a woman in her 30s with alopecia areata. Some clones in this sample may be carry-over from other donors' samples. The chain links TRBV10-2 to TRBJ1-2, with D uncertain. In nucleotides, the CDR3 is TGCGCCAGCAGTGAATTTGAAGGTTCGAACTATGGCTACACCTTC. Translation: CASSEFEGSNYGYTF.